The clone carrying this T cell receptor beta chain was seen at least ten times. Its target is not known. Read data end 3 residues before the CDR3 end; the end is taken from the germline J gene. These data belong to a study of T cell clonality in common variable immunodeficiency. Sequenced by immunoSEQ multiplex PCR; TCRdb stores in-frame clones only, minus some. Listed here are about 52,000 clones without any singletons, the top ten holding approximately 1.9%. Trimming took 4 bases from V and 0 from J; bases not matched to a gene: 0. The CDR3 is 15 residues long. Germline V lookup: CDR1 SNHLY, CDR2 FYNNEI. General study results and limits: Reportedly, TCR beta sequences from common variable immunodeficiency showed fewer deletions and N-nucleotide insertions.

The V and J genes are TRBV2 and TRBJ2-3; TRBD2 matches at 11 bases. The sample consisted of peripheral blood mononuclear cells. The sequence came from a person aged 18 to 70 in good health. CDR3 region: CASSGTSGSTDTQYF. Incomplete CDR3 DNA: TGTGCCAGCAGTGGGACTAGCGGGAGCACAGATACG. Full variable domain (missing parts from reference TRBV2 and TRBJ2-3): EPEVTQTPSHQVTQMGQEVILRCVPISNHLYFYWYRQILGQKVEFLVSFYNNEISEKSEIFDDQFSVERPDGSNFTLKIRSTKLEDSAMYFCASSGTSGSTDTQYFGPGTRLTVL.